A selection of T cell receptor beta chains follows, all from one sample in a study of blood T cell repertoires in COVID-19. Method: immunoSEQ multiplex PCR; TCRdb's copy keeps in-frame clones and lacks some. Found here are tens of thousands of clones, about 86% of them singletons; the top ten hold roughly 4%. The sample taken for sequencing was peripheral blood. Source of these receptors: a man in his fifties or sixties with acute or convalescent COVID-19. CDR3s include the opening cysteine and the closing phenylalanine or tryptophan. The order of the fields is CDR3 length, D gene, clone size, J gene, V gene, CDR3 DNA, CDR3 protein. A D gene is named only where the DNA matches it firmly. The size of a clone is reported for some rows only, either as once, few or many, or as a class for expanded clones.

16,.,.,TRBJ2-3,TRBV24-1,TGTGCCACCAGCGGAGGGTTCGGCCCTGACACAGATACGCAGTATTTT,CATSGGFGPDTDTQYF
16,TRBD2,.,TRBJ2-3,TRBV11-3,TGTGCCAGCAGCTTACGGCGGGGGGTCACCACAGATACGCAGTATTTT,CASSLRRGVTTDTQYF
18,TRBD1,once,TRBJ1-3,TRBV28,TGTGCCAGCAGTTTATGGGGGGGACAGGGGATTACTGGAAACACCATATATTTT,CASSLWGGQGITGNTIYF
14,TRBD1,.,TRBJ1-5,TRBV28,TGTGCCAGCAGGGTGGGACAGGGTAATCAGCCCCAGCATTTT,CASRVGQGNQPQHF
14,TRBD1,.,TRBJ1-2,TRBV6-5,TGTGCCAGTCGCCGGGACAGCCTTAACTATGGCTACACCTTC,CASRRDSLNYGYTF
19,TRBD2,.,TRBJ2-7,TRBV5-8,TGTGCCAGCAGCTTGGGGGCCTGGGGGAGGGGCCAGGTATCCTACGAGCAGTACTTC,CASSLGAWGRGQVSYEQYF
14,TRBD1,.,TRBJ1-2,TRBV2,TGTGCCAGCAGTGATTCGACAGGGAGAGGGGGCTACACCTTC,CASSDSTGRGGYTF
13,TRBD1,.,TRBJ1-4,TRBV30,TGTGCCTGGGGGAGGGGGCTCCGTGAAAAACTGTTTTTT,CAWGRGLREKLFF
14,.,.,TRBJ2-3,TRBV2,TGTGCCAGCATGCTTCAGGACACCACAGATACGCAGTATTTT,CASMLQDTTDTQYF
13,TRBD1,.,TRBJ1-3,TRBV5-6,TGTGCCAGCAGCGGGGGACAGATCGACACCATATATTTT,CASSGGQIDTIYF
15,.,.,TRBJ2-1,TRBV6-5,TGTGCCAGCAGACAGGGTTCCGACTCCTACAATGAGCAGTTCTTC,CASRQGSDSYNEQFF
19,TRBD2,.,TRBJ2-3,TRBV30,TGTGCCTGGAAGAGGGGGAGGCTAGGACTAGCGGGAGAGACGGATACGCAGTATTTT,CAWKRGRLGLAGETDTQYF
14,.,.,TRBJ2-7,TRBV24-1,TGTGCCACCAGTGAGGCGACTAGTTCCTACGAGCAGTACTTC,CATSEATSSYEQYF
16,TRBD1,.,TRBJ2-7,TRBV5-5,TGTGCCAGCAGCCCCGTACAGGGGGTCAAGTCCTACGAGCAGTACTTC,CASSPVQGVKSYEQYF
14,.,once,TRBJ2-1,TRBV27,TGTGCCAGCAGTTTGTCGGGGAGTGGAAATGAGCAGTTCTTC,CASSLSGSGNEQFF
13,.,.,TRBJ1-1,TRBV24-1,TGTGCCACCAAAGGTCGGGGGAGCACTGAAGCTTTCTTT,CATKGRGSTEAFF
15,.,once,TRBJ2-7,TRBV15,TGTGCCACCAGCAGAGAGGGAGTCCATACCGACGAGCAGTACTTC,CATSREGVHTDEQYF
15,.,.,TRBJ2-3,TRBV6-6,TGTGCCAGCAGTTACCCTACAGGGCACACAGATACGCAGTATTTT,CASSYPTGHTDTQYF
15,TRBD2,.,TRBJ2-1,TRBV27,TGTGCCAGCACCGACGGACTAGCCCCCTACAATGAGCAGTTCTTC,CASTDGLAPYNEQFF
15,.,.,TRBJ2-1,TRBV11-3,TGTGCCAGCAGCTTAGAACGGAGCTCCTACAATGAGCAGTTCTTC,CASSLERSSYNEQFF
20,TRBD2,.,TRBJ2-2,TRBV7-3,TGTGCCAGCAGCTTAAGGGGGGGATATATTGGACTAGCGGGCTCCGGGGAGCTGTTTTTT,CASSLRGGYIGLAGSGELFF
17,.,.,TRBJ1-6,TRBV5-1,TGCGCCAGCAGCGAGAAACAGGGCCAGAGATTTAATTCACCCCTCCACTTT,CASSEKQGQRFNSPLHF
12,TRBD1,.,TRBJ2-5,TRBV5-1,TGCGCCAGCGGCCGGGACAGACAGACCCAGTACTTC,CASGRDRQTQYF
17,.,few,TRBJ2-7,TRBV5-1,TGCGCCAGCAGCCGGGACATCGTCCTCGGAGGCTCCTACGAGCAGTACTTC,CASSRDIVLGGSYEQYF
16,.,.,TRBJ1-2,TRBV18,TGTGCCAGCTCAGCAAACTCAGGCGGGGGTGACTATGGCTACACCTTC,CASSANSGGGDYGYTF
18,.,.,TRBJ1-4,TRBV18,TGTGCCAGCTCACCACCGGGGGCAGGCCGTGCAACTAATGAAAAACTGTTTTTT,CASSPPGAGRATNEKLFF
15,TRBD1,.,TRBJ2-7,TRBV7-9,TGTGCCAGCAGCTCGCGGACAGGGAGAACCTACGAGCAGTACTTC,CASSSRTGRTYEQYF
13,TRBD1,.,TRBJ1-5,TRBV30,TGTGCCTGGACAGCAGGGGGAAATCAGCCCCAGCATTTT,CAWTAGGNQPQHF
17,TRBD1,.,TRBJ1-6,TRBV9,TGTGCCAGCAGCGTAGGGTCAGGGGGCATGTATAATTCACCCCTCCACTTT,CASSVGSGGMYNSPLHF
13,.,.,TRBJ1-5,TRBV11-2,TGTGCCAGCAGCTTAGGCATTCAGCAGCCCCAGCATTTT,CASSLGIQQPQHF
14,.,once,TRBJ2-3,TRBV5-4,TGTGCCAGCAGCTTGGTAGGGGGGGGAGATACGCAGTATTTT,CASSLVGGGDTQYF
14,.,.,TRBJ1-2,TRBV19,TGTGCCAGTAGCGAGACAGCGCTATACTATGGCTACACCTTC,CASSETALYYGYTF
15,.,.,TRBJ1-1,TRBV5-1,TGCGCCAGCAGCTTACAGGCAGGGAGGAGCACTGAAGCTTTCTTT,CASSLQAGRSTEAFF
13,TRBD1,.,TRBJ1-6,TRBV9,TGTGCCAGCAGCGGCGGACAGGGAGCACCCCTCCACTTT,CASSGGQGAPLHF
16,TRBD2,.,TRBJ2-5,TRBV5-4,TGTGCCAGCAGCTTTGGCTCTAGCGGGAGTCGTGAGACCCAGTACTTC,CASSFGSSGSRETQYF
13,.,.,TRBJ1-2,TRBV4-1,TGCGCCAGCAGCCAAGAAGGCAGGGGCGGCTACACCTTC,CASSQEGRGGYTF
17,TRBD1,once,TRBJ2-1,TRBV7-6,TGTGCCAGCAGCTTAGTCTCACGGGACAGGGGTTACAATGAGCAGTTCTTC,CASSLVSRDRGYNEQFF
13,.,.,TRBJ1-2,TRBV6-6,TGTGCCACCGCCCCTGGGACAAAACATGGCTACACCTTC,CATAPGTKHGYTF
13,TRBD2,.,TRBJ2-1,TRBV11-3,TGTGCCAGCAGCTTGGGAGGGCCTGATGAGCAGTTCTTC,CASSLGGPDEQFF
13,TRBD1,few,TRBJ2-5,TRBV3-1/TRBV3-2,TGTGCCAGCAGCCAGCCGACAGGGGAGACCCAGTACTTC,CASSQPTGETQYF
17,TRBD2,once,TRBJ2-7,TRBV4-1,TGCGCCAGCAGCCAAGATCAGAGCGGGGGACCATCCTACGAGCAGTACTTC,CASSQDQSGGPSYEQYF
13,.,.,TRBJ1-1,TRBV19,TGTGCCAGTAGTATAGGCGGAGGCACTGAAGCTTTCTTT,CASSIGGGTEAFF
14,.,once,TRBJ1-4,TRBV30,TGTGCCTCGAAGAGCCTTACAACTAATGAAAAACTGTTTTTT,CASKSLTTNEKLFF
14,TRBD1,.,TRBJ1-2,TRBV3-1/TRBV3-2,TGTGCCAGCAGCCCGTTTCAGGGGGCGAATGGCTACACCTTC,CASSPFQGANGYTF
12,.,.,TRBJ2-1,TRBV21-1,TGTGCCAGCAGCAAAACTAGTTGCGAGCAGTTCTTC,CASSKTSCEQFF
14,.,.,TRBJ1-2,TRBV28,TGTGCCAGCAGTTTATCGGGAAGATTCTATGGCTACACCTTC,CASSLSGRFYGYTF
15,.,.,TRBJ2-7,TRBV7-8,TGTGCCAGCAGCTTAGGGGTAGCGCGAGGGTACGAGCAGTACTTC,CASSLGVARGYEQYF